The 18 T cell receptor beta chains presented below share a single source sample, sequenced in a study of blood T cell repertoires in COVID-19. TCRdb keeps only in-frame clones here, not all; method: immunoSEQ multiplex PCR. The sample lists about 100,000 clones; approximately 84% were seen once. Sequencing used peripheral blood. These receptors were collected from a human donor in a cohort sampled during active COVID-19.

The CDR3 DNA reads TGTGCCAGCAGTCCTGACAGGGCCAAACTGTTTTTT. Encoded protein: CASSPDRAKLFF. The chain has TRBV25-1 and TRBJ1-4, with TRBD1 matching over 7 bases. The CDR3 sequence is 12 residues long. Trimming removed 5 bases from V and 11 bases from J; junction bases left unmatched: 5. Germline V CDR1 and CDR2: MGHDK, SYGVNS.

V and J are TRBV7-8 and TRBJ1-2; 7 bases match TRBD1. The V and J ends lost 5 bases and 0 bases, in that order; junction bases with no gene match: 6. Germline lookup yields CDR1 SGHVS and CDR2 FQNEAQ. CDR3 length: 15 amino acids. In DNA, the CDR3 is TGTGCCAGCAGCCATGACAGGGTACCTAACTATGGCTACACCTTC. Translating it yields CASSHDRVPNYGYTF.

The chain uses TRBV9 and TRBJ1-1; D may be TRBD1 (5 bases). This CDR3 spans 14 amino acids. Looked up from germline, CDR1 is SGDLS and CDR2 is YYNGEE. With 4 bases removed from V and 6 bases from J, the gap between germline ends came to 16 bases. The CDR3 sequence: CASSTQWRDPEAFF. CDR3 DNA sequence: TGTGCCAGCAGCACCCAGTGGAGGGACCCTGAAGCTTTCTTT.

V usage is TRBV4-1 and J usage is TRBJ1-1; TRBD1 matches 7 bases. Germline values: CDR1 MGHRA, CDR2 YSYEKL. The CDR3 contains 15 residues. V was pared by 4 bases and J by 1 base, with 6 bases of the junction left unmatched. CDR3 coding DNA: TGCGCCAGCAGCCCAACCGGGACAGCGAACACTGAAGCTTTCTTT. It codes for CASSPTGTANTEAFF.

The chain links TRBV20-1 to TRBJ2-7; D is unclear. Trimming removed 3 bases at V and 0 bases at J, with 6 bases between. Per the germline V gene, CDR1 is DFQATT and CDR2 is SNEGSKA (reference sequence). CDR3 size: 12 residues. CDR3 loop: CSASGDSYEQYF. The CDR3 coding sequence is TGCAGTGCTAGTGGAGACTCCTACGAGCAGTACTTC.

This chain links TRBV19 with TRBJ1-1, with D possibly being TRBD1 (6 bases). This CDR3 region has 17 residues. The germline gives CDR1 LNHDA, CDR2 SQIVND (reference sequence). The ends were cut back, 3 bases at V and 4 bases at J, with 21 bases in the middle. The CDR3 is CASSIGGGRWLSTEAFF. The CDR3 DNA follows: TGTGCCAGTAGTATCGGGGGGGGCCGGTGGTTGAGCACTGAAGCTTTCTTT. The full variable domain, with the rest looked up from reference TRBV19 and TRBJ1-1, is DGGITQSPKYLFRKEGQNVTLSCEQNLNHDAMYWYRQDPGQGLRLIYYSQIVNDFQKGDIAEGYSVSREKKESFPLTVTSAQKNPTAFYLCASSIGGGRWLSTEAFFGQGTRLTVV.

This clone was seen a few times. The rearrangement links TRBV5-1 to TRBJ1-2; possibly TRBD1 for D (5 bases). The CDR3 has 12 residues. Germline-derived CDR1 and CDR2 are SGHRS and YFSETQ. Deletions cut 5 bases from V and 8 bases from J, with 13 bases between. CDR3 sequence (DNA): TGCGCCAGCAGTTCCTTCCGACAGGGCTACACCTTC. Its translation is CASSSFRQGYTF.

The chain joins TRBV7-8 to TRBJ2-5; 9 nucleotides match TRBD2. The CDR3 spans 15 residues. Germline CDR1 reads SGHVS; CDR2 reads FQNEAQ. With 4 bases clipped from V and 1 base from J, the junction kept 4 bases outside the gene matches. CDR3 bases: TGTGCCAGCAGCTCCTTGACTAGCGGCCAAGAGACCCAGTACTTC. It specifies CASSSLTSGQETQYF.

This chain uses TRBV19 with TRBJ2-7; TRBD1 might be the D (5 bases). The length of the CDR3 is 13 residues. The V gene lost 1 base and the J gene lost 2 bases, with 6 bases spanning the gap. Germline CDR1 and CDR2: LNHDA and SQIVND (reference sequence). The CDR3 sequence is CASSIGQPYEQYF. Here the CDR3 DNA reads TGTGCCAGTAGTATAGGACAGCCCTACGAGCAGTACTTC.

As for this clone: The same CDR3 also results from other DNA sequences found in this sample. The chain recombines TRBV5-4 with TRBJ2-7; D possibly corresponds to TRBD1 (7 bases). Trimming pared 4 bases from V and 3 bases from J, leaving 17 bases between. The CDR3 extends over 15 amino acids. The germline CDR1 and CDR2 sequences are SGHNT and YYREEE (reference sequence). CDR3 sequence (DNA): TGTGCCAGCAGCCCTGGCCAGGGGGGACTCTACGAGCAGTACTTC. Its translation is CASSPGQGGLYEQYF.

The V call is TRBV20-1, the J call TRBJ2-1; D remains unclear. In germline, CDR1 is DFQATT, CDR2 SNEGSKA (reference sequence). Trimming cost V 3 bases and J 6 bases, with 6 bases left between them. This CDR3 is 11 amino acids long. CDR3 residues: CSARPGNEQFF. The DNA of the CDR3 is TGCAGTGCTAGGCCCGGCAATGAGCAGTTCTTC.

The chain joins TRBV28 to TRBJ1-2; perhaps TRBD1 as D (5 bases). CDR1 MDHEN and CDR2 SYDVKM come from the germline V gene. The V gene lost 5 bases and the J gene lost 0 bases, with 10 bases spanning the gap. The CDR3 is made up of 14 amino acids. The CDR3 loop reads CASSPGGANYGYTF. The CDR3 coding sequence is TGTGCCAGCAGTCCTGGGGGGGCTAACTATGGCTACACCTTC.

The genes are TRBV4-3 and TRBJ1-4; the D gene is possibly TRBD1 (6 bases). This CDR3 is 16 amino acids long. V dropped 0 bases and J dropped 8 bases, with 16 bases sitting between them. Germline V lookup: CDR1 LGHNA, CDR2 YSLEER. The CDR3 loop is CASSQDLRGWTEKLFF. The CDR3, as DNA: TGCGCCAGCAGCCAAGATCTAAGGGGGTGGACGGAAAAACTGTTTTTT.

This rearrangement joins TRBV28 to TRBJ1-2; D possibly corresponds to TRBD1 (6 bases). This CDR3 spans 13 amino acids. CDR1 and CDR2 (germline): MDHEN, SYDVKM. The germline V and J ends were trimmed by 5 bases and 6 bases, with 13 bases remaining between them. DNA of the CDR3: TGTGCCAGCAGTGTTACAGGGCCGAATGGCTACACCTTC. Translating it yields CASSVTGPNGYTF.

The chain has TRBV5-6 and TRBJ2-7; 7 bases map to TRBD1. Trimming removed 4 bases from V and 5 bases from J; junction bases left unmatched: 12. The CDR3 extends over 15 amino acids. CDR1 SGHDT and CDR2 YYEEEE come from the germline V gene. In nucleotides, the CDR3 is TGTGCCAGCAGCCCGAGGGGGCAAGGTAATCACGAGCAGTACTTC. It specifies CASSPRGQGNHEQYF.

This chain links TRBV20-1 with TRBJ1-2; the match to TRBD1 covers 7 bases. Per germline, CDR1 DFQATT and CDR2 SNEGSKA (reference sequence). The ends lost 7 bases at V and 8 bases at J; junction bases unmatched: 7. There are 11 residues in the CDR3. The CDR3, as DNA: TGCAGTGTAAGGGGGCTGGAGGGCTACACCTTC. Translated, it gives CSVRGLEGYTF.

The chain carries TRBV5-1 and TRBJ1-5; D is possibly TRBD1 (5 bases). The V end lost 4 bases, the J end lost 4 bases, and 15 bases lay between the germline ends. The CDR3 covers 15 residues. Per the germline V gene, CDR1 is SGHRS and CDR2 is YFSETQ. DNA of the CDR3: TGCGCCAGCAGCGTGCTAGGGGTTGGTAATCAGCCCCAGCATTTT. It codes for CASSVLGVGNQPQHF.

The J gene is TRBJ1-4, the V gene TRBV7-8; TRBD1 is a possible D gene (6 bases). The CDR3 spans 17 residues. Per germline, CDR1 SGHVS and CDR2 FQNEAQ. The V end was cut by 0 bases, the J end by 5 bases, with 16 bases between. This chain's CDR3 is CASSLAPRGAANEKLFF. Here the CDR3 DNA reads TGTGCCAGCAGCTTAGCGCCTCGGGGGGCTGCGAATGAAAAACTGTTTTTT.